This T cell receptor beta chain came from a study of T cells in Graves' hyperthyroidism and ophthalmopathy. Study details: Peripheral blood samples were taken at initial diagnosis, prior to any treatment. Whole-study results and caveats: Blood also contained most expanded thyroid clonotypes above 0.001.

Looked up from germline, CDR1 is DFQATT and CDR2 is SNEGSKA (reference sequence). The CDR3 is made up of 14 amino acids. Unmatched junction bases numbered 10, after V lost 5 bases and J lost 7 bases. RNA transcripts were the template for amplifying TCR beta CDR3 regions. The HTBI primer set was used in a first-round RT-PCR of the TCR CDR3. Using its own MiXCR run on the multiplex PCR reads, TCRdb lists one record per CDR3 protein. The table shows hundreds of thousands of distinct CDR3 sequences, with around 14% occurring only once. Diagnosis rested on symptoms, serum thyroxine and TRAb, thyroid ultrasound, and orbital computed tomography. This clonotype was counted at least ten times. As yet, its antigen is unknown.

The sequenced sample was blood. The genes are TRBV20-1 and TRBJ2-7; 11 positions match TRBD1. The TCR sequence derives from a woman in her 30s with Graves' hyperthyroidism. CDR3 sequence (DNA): TGCAGTGCTCAGTCAGGACAGGGGGCTTGGGAGCAGTACTTC. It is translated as CSAQSGQGAWEQYF.